This T cell receptor (beta chain) was documented in a study of T cell responses to AZD1222 COVID-19 vaccine. Whole-study findings and limits: The CD4 TCRs associated with vaccination extended across spike and predominated at 160-218 and 743-854.

Regarding this clone: Its antigen is still unknown.

This CDR3 has 19 amino acids. Germline CDR1 LGHDT, CDR2 YNNKEL (reference sequence). V lost 4 bases and J 5 bases, leaving 27 bases between the germline ends. Sequencing was performed with immunoSEQ multiplex PCR; in TCRdb, only in-frame clones are kept and a portion is missing. The data show about 180,000 clones, with approximately 91% seen just once and 1.5% to 2% held by the top ten. The source was peripheral blood, collected 28 days after the second AZD1222 dose. This chain uses TRBV3-1 (or the pseudogene TRBV3-2) with TRBJ2-1, with D perhaps TRBD2 (5 bases). This receptor was taken from an adult who received the AZD1222 COVID-19 vaccine. This CDR3 reads CASSPKYGVLRLTDNEQFF. The DNA of the CDR3 is TGTGCCAGCAGCCCTAAGTACGGGGTATTGAGGTTGACGGACAATGAGCAGTTCTTC.